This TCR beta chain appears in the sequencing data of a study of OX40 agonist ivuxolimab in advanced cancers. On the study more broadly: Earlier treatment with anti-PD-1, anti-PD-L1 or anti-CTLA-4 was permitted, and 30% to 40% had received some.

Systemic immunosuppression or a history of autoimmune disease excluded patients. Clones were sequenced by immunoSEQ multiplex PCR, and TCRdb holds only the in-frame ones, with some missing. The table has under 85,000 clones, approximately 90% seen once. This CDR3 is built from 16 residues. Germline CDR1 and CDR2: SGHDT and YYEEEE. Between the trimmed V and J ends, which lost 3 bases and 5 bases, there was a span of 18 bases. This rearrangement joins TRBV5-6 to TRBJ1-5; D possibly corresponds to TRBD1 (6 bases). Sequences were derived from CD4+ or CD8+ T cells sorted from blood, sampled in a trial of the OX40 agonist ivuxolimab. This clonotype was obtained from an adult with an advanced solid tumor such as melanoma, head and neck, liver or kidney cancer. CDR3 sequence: CASSSLSTGMDQPQHF. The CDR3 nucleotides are TGTGCCAGCAGCTCGTTAAGCACAGGGATGGATCAGCCCCAGCATTTT. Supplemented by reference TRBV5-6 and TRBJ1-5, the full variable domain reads DAGVTQSPTHLIKTRGQQVTLRCSPKSGHDTVSWYQQALGQGPQFIFQYYEEEERQRGNFPDRFSGHQFPNYSSELNVNALLLGDSALYLCASSSLSTGMDQPQHFGDGTRLSIL.